These T cell receptor beta chains were read from a single sample in a study of blood T cell repertoires in COVID-19. The method was immunoSEQ multiplex PCR; TCRdb's version includes in-frame clones alone and lacks a portion of them. The sample lists fewer than 250,000 clones, 83% seen once, with more than 5.5% in the top ten. Sequenced: peripheral blood. These receptors came from a human donor in a cohort sampled during active COVID-19. CDR3s include the opening cysteine and the closing phenylalanine or tryptophan. D genes are given only for firm matches. Clone size is not always given. Where it is, it says once, few, many or a class for expanded clones.

J	V	D	size	DNA	CDR3
TRBJ2-7	TRBV7-2	.	many	TGTGCCAGCAGCTTAATCCCTATTCAGGGCCTCTACGAGCAGTACTTC	CASSLIPIQGLYEQYF
TRBJ1-2	TRBV15	TRBD1	.	TGTGCCACCAGCAGAGATCTGCACAGGGGCAGTGGCTACACCTTC	CATSRDLHRGSGYTF
TRBJ2-1	TRBV6-5	.	.	TGTGCCAGCAGTTACGCTGGGGGGTCCTACAATGAGCAGTTCTTC	CASSYAGGSYNEQFF
TRBJ2-7	TRBV5-6	TRBD2	.	TGTGCCAGCAGCTTGGGACTAGCGGGTGAGCAGTACTTC	CASSLGLAGEQYF
TRBJ1-4	TRBV14	TRBD1	.	TGTGCCAGCAGCTGGGGACAGCCGCAGGAAAAACTGTTTTTT	CASSWGQPQEKLFF
TRBJ2-7	TRBV19	TRBD1	.	TGTGCCAGTAGTACCCAGGGACAGATGAACTACGAGCAGTACTTC	CASSTQGQMNYEQYF
TRBJ2-2	TRBV3-1/TRBV3-2	.	.	TGTGCCAGCAGCCAAGACGGGATCGGGGAGCTGTTTTTT	CASSQDGIGELFF
TRBJ2-1	TRBV10-3	.	.	TGTGCCATCAGTGATCGTCTCGAGCAGTTCTTC	CAISDRLEQFF
TRBJ1-1	TRBV5-5	.	.	TGTGCCAGCAGCGCACAAGGGGACACTGAAGCTTTCTTT	CASSAQGDTEAFF
TRBJ2-3	TRBV5-1	TRBD1	few	TGCGCCAGCAGCTTGGGGACAGGGATCTCCACAGATACGCAGTATTTT	CASSLGTGISTDTQYF
TRBJ1-1	TRBV5-4	TRBD1	.	TGTGCCAGCAGCTCGACAGGGGGAAACACTGAAGCTTTCTTT	CASSSTGGNTEAFF
TRBJ2-2	TRBV28	TRBD1	.	TGTGCCAGCAGTACGAACACAGGGGCAGGGGAGCTGTTTTTT	CASSTNTGAGELFF
TRBJ2-7	TRBV18	.	.	TGTGCCAGCTCGCGAGAGGGTAGCTCCTACGAGCAGTACTTC	CASSREGSSYEQYF
TRBJ1-5	TRBV6-2/TRBV6-3	.	few	TGTGCCAGCAGTTACTTGATATATACCACAGGGATCGGGAGCAATCAGCCCCAGCATTTT	CASSYLIYTTGIGSNQPQHF
TRBJ2-1	TRBV6-1	.	.	TGTGCCAGCAGTGAATTCGAGAGGGATCCCTACAATGAGCAGTTCTTC	CASSEFERDPYNEQFF
TRBJ2-7	TRBV7-2	TRBD1	few	TGTGCCAGCAGCCGCAGCGACAGGGCCTACGAGCAGTACTTC	CASSRSDRAYEQYF
TRBJ2-2	TRBV6-5	.	.	TGTGCCAGCAGCCCCCGGGGGGGGGAGCTGTTTTTT	CASSPRGGELFF
TRBJ2-7	TRBV18	TRBD1	.	TGTGCCAGCTCACCAGGGACAGGGGGCTACGAGCAGTACTTC	CASSPGTGGYEQYF
TRBJ2-2	TRBV5-6	TRBD1	.	TGTGCCAGCAGCTTCAACGACAGGGGCAGCACCGGGGAGCTGTTTTTT	CASSFNDRGSTGELFF
TRBJ1-2	TRBV6-6	TRBD1	.	TGTGCCAGCAGTACCGGGACAGGGGGCCTCTACTATGGCTACACCTTC	CASSTGTGGLYYGYTF
TRBJ1-1	TRBV5-1	TRBD1	.	TGCGCCAGCAGCTTGGGACAGGGGGTTGAAGCTTTCTTT	CASSLGQGVEAFF
TRBJ1-2	TRBV5-1	.	.	TGCGCCAGCAGCCCTGACACTGATGGCTACACCTTC	CASSPDTDGYTF
TRBJ2-5	TRBV28	.	.	TGTGCCAGCAGTTCGACAGACACCCCGCTGAAAGAGACCCAGTACTTC	CASSSTDTPLKETQYF
TRBJ1-5	TRBV2	TRBD1	.	TGTGCCAGCAGTCTGGACAGGGTCCAGCCCCAGCATTTT	CASSLDRVQPQHF
TRBJ1-2	TRBV24-1	TRBD1	.	TGTGCCACCAGTGACCGACAGGGAAACTATGGCTACACCTTC	CATSDRQGNYGYTF
TRBJ2-1	TRBV3-1/TRBV3-2	TRBD2	.	TGTGCCAGCAGCCAAGGGGGGGGACCAGGAAATGAGCAGTTCTTC	CASSQGGGPGNEQFF
TRBJ2-1	TRBV5-4	.	.	TGTGCCAGCAGCTTCGACCGGAGCTCCTACAATGAGCAGTTCTTC	CASSFDRSSYNEQFF
TRBJ1-1	TRBV5-4	.	.	TGTGCCAGCAGCTCGGAGGGCAGCTTGAACACTGAAGCTTTCTTT	CASSSEGSLNTEAFF